This T cell receptor beta chain was obtained from a study of blood T cell repertoires in COVID-19 (dated by TCRdb to 2020 to 2021). About the investigation overall: Collaborator samples came from the United States, Italy and Spain and covered acute and convalescent phases of COVID-19. The material from the prospective study consisted of cDNA or gDNA derived from T cells, B-cell-depleted T cells, or PBMCs. The dataset comprised deeply sampled blood TCRbeta repertoires from subjects exposed to, actively infected with, or recovered from COVID-19. The repertoires were released in a freely available public database meant as a resource for research on the immune response to SARS-CoV-2. Samples were obtained from the ongoing ImmuneRACE study (first 160 participants) and from roughly 1,300 subjects provided by 6 global collaborators. Nearly every sample came with metadata listing a de-identified subject ID, COVID-19 status, age in years and sex. Where available, HLA class I and class II types were obtained from metadata supplied by the sample provider rather than from assay-based typing. Paper-wide results and their limitations: The quantity of clinical and demographic metadata differed by source and by participant and was supplied without curation.

The germline V gene (reference sequence) sets CDR1 to MNHNY and CDR2 to SVGAGI. Compared with germline, V lacks 5 bases and J lacks 3 bases; bases without a gene match: 6. From its cysteine to its phenylalanine, the CDR3 spans 14 amino acids. CDR3 DNA only is kept here, 42 bases in frame from base 1. At one collaborating source in Seattle, patients were enrolled during active infection and were followed longitudinally through the course of disease. Collaborating institutions collected whole blood in K2EDTA tubes following their own protocols. For TCRbeta analysis, collaborator samples were shipped as frozen whole blood, as isolated PBMCs, or as DNA extracted from either sample type. The immunoSEQ Assay, a bias-controlled multiplex PCR, was used to amplify TCRbeta CDR3 regions from genomic DNA. The source study handled its data this way. The number of nucleated cells in each sample was estimated by amplification of reference gene primers within the assay. Sequence reads were collapsed and filtered to measure the absolute abundance of every unique TCRbeta CDR3 rearrangement. For each sample, productive Simpson clonality was calculated as the square root of Simpson's diversity index over productive rearrangements. This immuneACCESS table, as held by TCRdb, lists in-frame sequences with V and J called but not all clones. Of the missing ones, under half trace to an unresolved V gene in checked studies; the others have no known cause. V and J calls and clone size are as listed in that table; D and trimming were resolved from the DNA. This sample lists some 140,000 clones; roughly 80% were detected once. The top ten constitute around 5% of the sample.

For this clone: The target of this receptor is not known. No base-level quality is on record; no much larger clone is a single base apart.

This clonotype originated in a woman between 65 and 79 years old with COVID-19, enrolled during active disease. The rearranged segments are TRBV6-6 and TRBJ2-7; 8 middle bases align to TRBD1. Sequencing was done on a sample of peripheral blood. The CDR3 region: CASSQTGANYEQYF. In nucleotides, the sequence is TGTGCCAGCAGTCAGACAGGGGCTAACTACGAGCAGTACTTC.